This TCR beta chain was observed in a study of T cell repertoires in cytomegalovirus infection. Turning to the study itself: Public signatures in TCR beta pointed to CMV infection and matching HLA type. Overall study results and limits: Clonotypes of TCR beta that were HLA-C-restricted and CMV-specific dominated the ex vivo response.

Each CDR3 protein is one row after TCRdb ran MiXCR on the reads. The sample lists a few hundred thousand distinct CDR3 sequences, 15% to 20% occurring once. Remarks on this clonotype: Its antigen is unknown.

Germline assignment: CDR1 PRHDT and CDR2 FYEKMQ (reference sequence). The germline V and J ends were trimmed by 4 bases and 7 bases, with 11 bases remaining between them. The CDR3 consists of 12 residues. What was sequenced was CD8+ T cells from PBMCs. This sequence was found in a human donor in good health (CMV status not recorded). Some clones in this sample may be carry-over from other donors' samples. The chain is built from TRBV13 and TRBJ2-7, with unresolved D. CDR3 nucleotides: TGTGCCAGCAGCTCTGGTATGGGGGAGCAGTACTTC. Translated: CASSSGMGEQYF.